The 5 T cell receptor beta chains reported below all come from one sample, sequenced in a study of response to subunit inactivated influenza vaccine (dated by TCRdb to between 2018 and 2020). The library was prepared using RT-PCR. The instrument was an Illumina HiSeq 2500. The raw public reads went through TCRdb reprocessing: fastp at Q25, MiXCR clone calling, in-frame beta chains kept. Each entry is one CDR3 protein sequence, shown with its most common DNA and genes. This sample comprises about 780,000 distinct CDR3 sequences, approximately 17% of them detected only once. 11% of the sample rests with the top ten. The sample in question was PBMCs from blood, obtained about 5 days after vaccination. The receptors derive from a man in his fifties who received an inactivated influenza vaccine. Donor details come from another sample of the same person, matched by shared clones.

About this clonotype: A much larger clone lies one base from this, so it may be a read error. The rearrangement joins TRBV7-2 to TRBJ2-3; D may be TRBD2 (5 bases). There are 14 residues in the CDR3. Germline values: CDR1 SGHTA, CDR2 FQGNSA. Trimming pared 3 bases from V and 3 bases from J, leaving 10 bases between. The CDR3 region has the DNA TGTGCCAGCAGCTTTGCGGGTTTTACAGATACGCAGTATTTT. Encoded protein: CASSFAGFTDTQYF.

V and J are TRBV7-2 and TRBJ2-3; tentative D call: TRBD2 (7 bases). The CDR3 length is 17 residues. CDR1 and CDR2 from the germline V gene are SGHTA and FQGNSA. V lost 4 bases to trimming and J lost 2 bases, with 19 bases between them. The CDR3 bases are TGTGCCAGCAGCTCTGGGGGGGGGCCTGCTACCACAGATACGCAGTATTTT. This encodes CASSSGGGPATTDTQYF.

The CDR3 region is CAIGVPLNISNQPQHF. CDR3 sequence (DNA): TGTGCCATCGGGGTACCTTTAAACATAAGCAATCAGCCCCAGCATTTT. This chain joins TRBV10-3 and TRBJ1-5; no clear D gene. Germline V gives CDR1 ENHRY, CDR2 SYGVKD. Trimming pared 8 bases from V and 1 base from J, leaving 18 bases between. The CDR3 has 16 residues.

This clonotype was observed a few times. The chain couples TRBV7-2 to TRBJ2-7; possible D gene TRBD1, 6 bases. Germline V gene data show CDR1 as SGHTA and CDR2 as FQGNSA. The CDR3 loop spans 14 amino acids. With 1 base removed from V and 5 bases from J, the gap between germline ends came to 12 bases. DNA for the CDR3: TGTGCCAGCAGCTTAGGGGGGACATTCAACGAGCAGTACTTC. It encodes CASSLGGTFNEQYF.

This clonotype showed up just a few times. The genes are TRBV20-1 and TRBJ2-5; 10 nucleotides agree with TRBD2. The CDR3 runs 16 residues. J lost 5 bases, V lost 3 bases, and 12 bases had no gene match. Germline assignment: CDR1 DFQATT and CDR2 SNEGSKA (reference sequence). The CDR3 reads CSASSLAGAPMETQYF. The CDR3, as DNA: TGCAGTGCTAGTAGCCTAGCGGGGGCCCCAATGGAGACCCAGTACTTC.